These 18 T cell receptor beta chains came from one sample sequenced in a study of blood T cells in healthy people across ages. The authors ran a second PCR of roughly 7 to 11 cycles using a sample-barcoded 5' primer and a J-beta primer mix. TCRdb passed the 5' RACE reads through MiXCR, listing each CDR3 protein once. The table lists roughly 1.6 million distinct CDR3 sequences, approximately 32% of them singletons, with 10% to 12% in the top ten. Material: blood. These receptors came from a woman aged 25 to 39 in good health.

Concerning this clonotype itself: One end of the junction fails to match germline, which may point to a read error. The chain carries TRBV12-3 or TRBV12-4 and TRBJ2-1; TRBD2 aligns across 8 bases. There are 16 residues in the CDR3. The CDR3 DNA is TGTGCCAGCAGTCCTCCGGGACTAGAAGGGCACAATGAGCGGTTCTTC. Its translation is CASSPPGLEGHNERFF.

The chain uses TRBV4-1 and TRBJ2-7; D assignment may be TRBD1 or TRBD2 (5 bases each). V was trimmed by 1 base and J by 4 bases, leaving 20 bases between them. The CDR3 sequence is 17 residues long. Germline CDR1 and CDR2: MGHRA and YSYEKL. CDR3 DNA: TGCGCCAGCAGCCAAGTTCCCAGGGACGAATCTCGGTACGAGCAGTACTTC. Encoded protein: CASSQVPRDESRYEQYF.

This clonotype was recorded a few times. The J gene is TRBJ2-2, the V gene TRBV28; D is perhaps TRBD1 (6 bases). This CDR3 has 11 residues. CDR1 and CDR2 from the germline V gene are MDHEN and SYDVKM. V dropped 2 bases and J dropped 16 bases, with 11 bases sitting between them. This CDR3 reads CASSLKGGQFF. CDR3 nucleotide sequence: TGTGCCAGCAGTTTAAAAGGGGGTCAGTTTTTT.

This sequence joins TRBV25-1 and TRBJ2-1; maybe TRBD2 (6 bases). Germline assignment: CDR1 MGHDK and CDR2 SYGVNS. CDR3 length: 15 residues. Trimming pared 4 bases from V and 8 bases from J, leaving 18 bases between. In DNA, the CDR3 is TGTGCCAGCAGTGCGGGAGTGCTTGTGGTGGATGAGCAGTTCTTC. Translation gives CASSAGVLVVDEQFF.

This sequence joins TRBV6-5 and TRBJ2-2; 10 bases fit TRBD2. V shed 2 bases and J 0 bases; nucleotides not matched to a gene: 3. CDR3 length: 17 residues. Germline CDR1 and CDR2: MNHEY and SVGAGI. The CDR3 DNA sequence: TGTGCCAGCAGTTACGCTAGCGGGGGAACGAACACCGGGGAGCTGTTTTTT. Translation: CASSYASGGTNTGELFF.

The V and J genes are TRBV7-8 and TRBJ2-7; no reliable D call. Per germline, CDR1 SGHVS and CDR2 FQNEAQ. The germline V and J ends were trimmed by 4 bases and 6 bases, with 10 bases remaining between them. The CDR3 is 12 amino acids. The CDR3 region has the DNA TGTGCCAGCAGCTCCGTAGGGATCGAGCAGTACTTC. Translating it yields CASSSVGIEQYF.

Turning to this clonotype: This may arise from a read error, as a much more abundant clone is one base away. The V call is TRBV4-1, the J call TRBJ2-7; the match to TRBD1 covers 8 bases. Germline CDR1 and CDR2: MGHRA and YSYEKL. Germline trimming cut 1 base from V and 6 bases from J; bases unmatched to any gene: 8. CDR3 length: 15 residues. CDR3 sequence: CASSQGTGLMGEQYF. The CDR3 coding sequence is TGCGCCAGCAGCCAAGGGACAGGGTTAATGGGCGAGCAGTACTTC.

V is TRBV5-1 and J is TRBJ1-1, with D unresolved. This CDR3 is built from 15 residues. Germline CDR1 and CDR2: SGHRS and YFSETQ. The V end was cut by 0 bases, the J end by 6 bases, with 15 bases between. Here the CDR3 DNA reads TGCGCCAGCAGCTTGGGAGTTACGGTTCTAGCTGAAGCTTTCTTT. Its protein is CASSLGVTVLAEAFF. The full variable domain, its missing parts supplied by reference TRBV5-1 and TRBJ1-1, is KAGVTQTPRYLIKTRGQQVTLSCSPISGHRSVSWYQQTPGQGLQFLFEYFSETQRNKGNFPGRFSGRQFSNSRSEMNVSTLELGDSALYLCASSLGVTVLAEAFFGQGTRLTVV.

This clonotype was observed a handful of times. The chain uses TRBV3-1 and TRBJ1-5; D remains unclear. Germline V lookup: CDR1 LGHDT, CDR2 YNNKEL (reference sequence). Trimming cost V 3 bases and J 10 bases, with 19 bases left between them. This CDR3 has 15 amino acids. CDR3 region: CASSQTPDWRSPQHF. CDR3 in DNA: TGTGCCAGCAGCCAGACACCGGACTGGCGTAGTCCCCAGCATTTT.

In regard to this clonotype: The germline gene is not matched at one end of the junction; a read error may be the cause. The gene calls are TRBV11-2 and TRBJ2-3; a weak D match, TRBD2 (5 bases). The CDR3 length is 15 residues. The V gene's germline CDR1 is SGHAT and CDR2 FQNNGV. CDR3 in DNA: TGTGCCCGCAGCGGAAGAGGGTCTAGCACAGATACGCAGTATTTT. It encodes CARSGRGSSTDTQYF. Variable domain in full (rest from reference TRBV11-2 and TRBJ2-3): EAGVAQSPRYKIIEKRQSVAFWCNPISGHATLYWYQQILGQGPKLLIQFQNNGVVDDSQLPKDRFSAERLKGVDSTLKIQPAKLEDSAVYLCARSGRGSSTDTQYFGPGTRLTVL.

This clonotype has ten or more counts. The chain carries TRBV5-1 and TRBJ2-1, with unresolved D. Germline loops: CDR1 SGHRS, CDR2 YFSETQ. The CDR3 runs to 12 residues. V was cut by 5 bases and J by 1 base, with 4 bases left in between. The CDR3 protein is CASRESYNEQFF. In DNA form, the CDR3 reads TGCGCCAGCAGGGAGTCCTACAATGAGCAGTTCTTC.

The chain couples TRBV5-1 to TRBJ1-5; D is uncertain. The CDR3 has 16 amino acids. Trimming stripped 0 bases from V and 6 bases from J, with 16 bases between. Germline CDR1 and CDR2: SGHRS and YFSETQ. CDR3 DNA: TGCGCCAGCAGCTTGGACGGACCTAGGTTTTTTCAGCCCCAGCATTTT. Protein sequence: CASSLDGPRFFQPQHF.

Only a few counts were recorded for this clonotype. The rearrangement links TRBV5-1 to TRBJ2-3; no firm D call. V was cut by 3 bases and J by 1 base, with 15 bases left in between. The CDR3 has 16 residues. The germline gives CDR1 SGHRS, CDR2 YFSETQ. CDR3 protein: CASSYFSPRGTDTQYF. The CDR3 DNA sequence: TGCGCCAGCAGCTACTTCTCCCCTCGGGGCACAGATACGCAGTATTTT.

J is TRBJ1-6 and V is TRBV5-1; 7 positions match TRBD1. The CDR3 spans 16 residues. Unmatched junction bases numbered 11, after V lost 4 bases and J lost 7 bases. Germline CDR1 reads SGHRS; CDR2 reads YFSETQ. The CDR3 region has the DNA TGCGCCAGCAGCCTACGGGCCGCAGGGGGGAATTCACCCCTCCACTTT. It encodes CASSLRAAGGNSPLHF.

This clonotype was seen once. CDR3 amino acids: CASSETRDQPQHF. The CDR3 bases are TGTGCCAGCAGTGAAACCCGTGATCAGCCCCAGCATTTT. This rearrangement joins TRBV6-1 to TRBJ1-5; D uncertain. The CDR3 is 13 residues long. Germline V lookup: CDR1 MNHNS, CDR2 SASEGT. Trimming left V 2 bases short and J 5 bases short, with 7 bases between.

The chain has TRBV10-3 and TRBJ2-1; 7 nucleotides line up with TRBD2. The CDR3 length is 14 residues. V was clipped by 10 bases and J by 7 bases; unmatched bases: 13. From germline, CDR1 is ENHRY and CDR2 SYGVKD. The CDR3: CANRGEEGFNEQFF. In DNA, the CDR3 is TGTGCCAACCGGGGGGAGGAGGGCTTTAATGAGCAGTTCTTC.

The chain couples TRBV5-1 to TRBJ2-7, with TRBD2 as a possible D gene (6 bases). Germline V gives CDR1 SGHRS, CDR2 YFSETQ. V dropped 0 bases and J dropped 5 bases, with 12 bases sitting between them. The CDR3 consists of 14 residues. CDR3 residues: CASSLGGTWDEQYF. The CDR3 region has the DNA TGCGCCAGCAGCTTGGGAGGGACTTGGGACGAGCAGTACTTC.

This clonotype appeared a few times. Written as DNA, the CDR3 is TGTGCCAGCAGCTTTACAGGGACCCGGGAAGCCGTACAGACCCAGTACTTC. Translated: CASSFTGTREAVQTQYF. The V gene is TRBV7-8, the J gene TRBJ2-5; D possibly corresponds to TRBD1 (6 bases). Trimming took 3 bases from V and 6 from J, leaving 23 bases between them. This CDR3 comprises 17 residues. In germline, CDR1 is SGHVS, CDR2 FQNEAQ. Variable domain in full (rest from reference TRBV7-8 and TRBJ2-5): GAGVSQSPRYKVAKRGQDVALRCDPISGHVSLFWYQQALGQGPEFLTYFQNEAQLDKSGLPSDRFFAERPEGSVSTLKIQRTQQEDSAVYLCASSFTGTREAVQTQYFGPGTRLLVL.